This entry concerns a single T cell receptor beta chain. This CDR3 is 14 amino acids long. Germline V CDR1 and CDR2: MNHEY, SVGEGT. The junction had 3 bases not matched to a gene; V was cut back by 2 bases and J by 8 bases. This sample was included in a study of blood T cell repertoires in COVID-19. Study information: PBMCs, B-cell-depleted T cells, or T cells were the source of the cDNA or gDNA that made up the material.

Per the authors' pipeline: Using reference gene primer amplification, nucleated cell counts were estimated. Sequencing used immunoSEQ multiplex PCR; TCRdb keeps in-frame clones, though not all of them. The V and J calls and clone size were taken over from that table, and D and trimming were inferred from the DNA. Of 340,000 or so clones in the sample, roughly 84% were seen once. This receptor was taken from a man between 50 and 59 years old with active or convalescent COVID-19. This chain links TRBV6-2 or TRBV6-3 with TRBJ1-6, with TRBD1 identical over 7 bases. What was sequenced was peripheral blood. The CDR3 DNA reads TGTGCCAGCAGTTACGGGACAGACGATTCACCCCTCCACTTT. This gives the protein CASSYGTDDSPLHF.